Shown below are 19 T cell receptor beta chains from a single sample sequenced in a study of cytomegalovirus exposure and HLA in healthy donors. Primers included in the PCR were 60 Vbeta and 13 Jbeta primers. Measured with immunoSEQ multiplex PCR; TCRdb has only the in-frame clones, and not every one. The data contain over 100,000 clones, 65% to 75% of them singletons. Material: PBMCs. These receptors originate from a man aged 30 to 39 in good health and CMV-seropositive.

The chain employs TRBV27 and TRBJ2-2, with D possibly being TRBD1 (6 bases). The CDR3 totals 15 residues. Trimming pared 4 bases from V and 0 bases from J, leaving 9 bases between. Looked up from germline, CDR1 is MNHEY and CDR2 is SMNVEV (reference sequence). CDR3 amino acids: CASSSAGANTGELFF. The CDR3 region has the DNA TGTGCCAGCAGTTCGGCAGGGGCGAACACCGGGGAGCTGTTTTTT.

This clone was observed a single time. The chain employs TRBV6-1 and TRBJ2-7; TRBD1 might be the D (7 bases). The V end was cut by 4 bases, the J end by 2 bases, with 15 bases between. Looked up from germline, CDR1 is MNHNS and CDR2 is SASEGT. This CDR3 comprises 15 residues. The CDR3 reads CASSAQGGPAYEQYF. The CDR3 DNA is TGTGCCAGCAGTGCCCAGGGGGGCCCGGCCTACGAGCAGTACTTC.

The J gene is TRBJ2-3, the V gene TRBV27; possibly TRBD2 for D (5 bases). Germline CDR1 is MNHEY and CDR2 is SMNVEV (reference sequence). V was clipped by 3 bases and J by 6 bases, with 13 bases between them. The CDR3 loop spans 14 amino acids. This chain's CDR3 is CASSFVRRADTQYF. The CDR3 coding sequence is TGTGCCAGCAGTTTTGTGAGGCGGGCGGATACGCAGTATTTT.

The chain joins TRBV5-4 to TRBJ2-3; D may be TRBD2 (5 bases). The CDR3 length is 14 residues. V was pared by 0 bases and J by 4 bases, with 9 bases between. Per the germline V gene, CDR1 is SGHNT and CDR2 is YYREEE (reference sequence). CDR3 in DNA: TGTGCCAGCAGCTTGGCCGGGGTGGCAGATACGCAGTATTTT. Encoded protein: CASSLAGVADTQYF.

The genes are TRBV30 and TRBJ2-2, with 11 bases matching TRBD2. After removal of 3 bases from V and 0 bases from J, the junction contained 9 bases not matched to a gene. The CDR3 length is 18 residues. CDR1 is GTSNPN, CDR2 SVGIG, per germline (reference sequence). CDR3 DNA sequence: TGTGCCTGGAGGAAACTAGCGGGGGTAATATCGAACACCGGGGAGCTGTTTTTT. Protein sequence: CAWRKLAGVISNTGELFF.

This clone was observed a handful of times. The chain is built from TRBV27 and TRBJ2-3; D remains unclear. V lost 6 bases and J 4 bases, leaving 8 bases between the germline ends. In germline, CDR1 is MNHEY, CDR2 SMNVEV (reference sequence). The CDR3 extends over 12 amino acids. The CDR3 nucleotides are TGTGCCAGCAGGGCCCCCCCAGATACGCAGTATTTT. The encoded protein is CASRAPPDTQYF.

CDR3: CASNSGVGTDTQYF. The DNA of the CDR3 is TGTGCCAGTAATAGCGGAGTGGGCACAGATACGCAGTATTTT. The chain uses TRBV19 and TRBJ2-3; D perhaps matches TRBD2 (6 bases). The V gene's germline CDR1 is LNHDA and CDR2 SQIVND (reference sequence). The germline V and J ends were trimmed by 7 bases and 1 base, with 12 bases remaining between them. The CDR3 is 14 amino acids. The full variable domain, its missing parts supplied by reference TRBV19 and TRBJ2-3, is DGGITQSPKYLFRKEGQNVTLSCEQNLNHDAMYWYRQDPGQGLRLIYYSQIVNDFQKGDIAEGYSVSREKKESFPLTVTSAQKNPTAFYLCASNSGVGTDTQYFGPGTRLTVL.

This chain joins TRBV27 and TRBJ2-6; 7 bases agree with TRBD1. V gave up 5 bases and J gave up 2 bases; unmatched junction bases: 3. The germline V gene encodes CDR1 MNHEY and CDR2 SMNVEV (reference sequence). The CDR3 is 15 residues long. The chain's CDR3 is CASSGGQAGANVLTF. The CDR3 DNA sequence: TGTGCCAGCAGTGGCGGACAGGCTGGGGCCAACGTCCTGACTTTC.

The CDR3 loop reads CASSPIGTENTEAFF. For the CDR3, the DNA is TGCGCCAGCAGCCCAATAGGGACAGAGAACACTGAAGCTTTCTTT. The chain has TRBV4-1 and TRBJ1-1; 7 bases fit TRBD1. Germline V gives CDR1 MGHRA, CDR2 YSYEKL. Trimming took 4 bases from V and 1 from J; bases not matched to a gene: 6. The CDR3 is made up of 15 amino acids.

The V and J genes are TRBV2 and TRBJ2-2; tentative D call: TRBD2 (6 bases). Trimming stripped 7 bases from V and 1 base from J, with 10 bases between. There are 14 residues in the CDR3. Germline lookup yields CDR1 SNHLY and CDR2 FYNNEI. The CDR3 region is CASKASENTGELFF. CDR3 coding DNA: TGTGCCAGCAAGGCTAGCGAGAACACCGGGGAGCTGTTTTTT.

This chain connects TRBV28 to TRBJ2-1; 7 bases map to TRBD2. V gave up 8 bases and J gave up 0 bases; unmatched junction bases: 10. From germline, CDR1 is MDHEN and CDR2 SYDVKM. This CDR3 has 16 amino acids. CDR3 nucleotides: TGTGCCAGCCGACCGGGGGGATCGGGCTCCTACAATGAGCAGTTCTTC. This codes for CASRPGGSGSYNEQFF.

The CDR3 DNA is TGCAGCGCCAGGGGCCAGCCCTACTCTGGAAACACCATATATTTT. This translates into CSARGQPYSGNTIYF. The J gene is TRBJ1-3, the V gene TRBV29-1, with D possibly matching TRBD1 (6 bases). With 7 bases removed from V and 0 bases from J, the gap between germline ends came to 16 bases. Germline CDR1 is SQVTM and CDR2 is ANQGSEA. This CDR3 is built from 15 residues.

The V and J genes are TRBV30 and TRBJ1-2; 11 bases map to TRBD1. Germline CDR1 and CDR2: GTSNPN and SVGIG (reference sequence). The ends lost 2 bases at V and 7 bases at J; junction bases unmatched: 9. The CDR3 consists of 15 residues. The CDR3 sequence: CAWSPGTGGSRGYTF. CDR3 DNA sequence: TGTGCCTGGAGTCCTGGGACAGGGGGGTCGCGTGGCTACACCTTC.

This CDR3 is CASSPRQGRPDTQYF. CDR3 DNA: TGTGCCAGCAGCCCTAGACAGGGGCGCCCAGATACGCAGTATTTT. This chain connects TRBV11-2 to TRBJ2-3, with 8 nucleotides matching TRBD1. Germline CDR1 SGHAT, CDR2 FQNNGV. V lost 5 bases to trimming and J lost 4 bases; unmatched junction nucleotides: 8. The CDR3 is 15 residues long.

This clone appeared once. The chain links TRBV28 to TRBJ2-7; TRBD1 matches 9 bases. Germline V gene lookup returns CDR1 MDHEN and CDR2 SYDVKM. This CDR3 comprises 14 residues. Trimming removed 4 bases from V and 6 bases from J; junction bases left unmatched: 7. CDR3 coding DNA: TGTGCCAGCAGTTCTCTACAGGGGGCCTCCGAGCAGTACTTC. Protein sequence: CASSSLQGASEQYF.

The chain has TRBV27 and TRBJ1-1, with a tentative D call TRBD1 (6 bases). Between the trimmed V and J ends, which lost 5 bases and 0 bases, there was a span of 16 bases. Per germline, CDR1 MNHEY and CDR2 SMNVEV (reference sequence). The CDR3 is made up of 16 amino acids. The DNA for the CDR3 is TGTGCCAGCAGTCCGACGACAGGAACCTTGAACACTGAAGCTTTCTTT. Amino acid sequence: CASSPTTGTLNTEAFF.

The J gene is TRBJ1-6, the V gene TRBV5-6; 7 bases map to TRBD1. V was clipped by 4 bases and J by 10 bases; unmatched bases: 11. The CDR3 length is 15 residues. Germline V gives CDR1 SGHDT, CDR2 YYEEEE. The CDR3 nucleotides read TGTGCCAGCAGCCCGGGACAGCCGCGTCTATCACCCCTCCACTTT. It specifies CASSPGQPRLSPLHF.

The V call is TRBV11-2, the J call TRBJ1-4; D gene unclear. With 4 bases removed from V and 4 bases from J, the gap between germline ends came to 7 bases. The CDR3 covers 13 residues. Germline loops: CDR1 SGHAT, CDR2 FQNNGV. The CDR3 reads CASSSRVNEKLFF. The CDR3 DNA sequence: TGTGCCAGCAGCTCTCGGGTTAATGAAAAACTGTTTTTT.

In this sample, this clone turned up a few times. The chain couples TRBV6-1 to TRBJ1-4; D is possibly TRBD1 (5 bases). CDR1 is MNHNS and CDR2 is SASEGT in the germline V gene. This CDR3 is 13 amino acids long. V was pared by 6 bases and J by 8 bases, with 13 bases between. The CDR3 protein is CASRRSPGEKLFF. DNA for the CDR3: TGTGCCAGCAGAAGGTCGCCAGGGGAAAAACTGTTTTTT.